Here is one T cell receptor (beta chain) with its context. The entry originates in a study of shared clonotypes between healthy human individuals. Sequencing used immunoSEQ multiplex PCR; TCRdb keeps in-frame clones, though not all of them. The table has about 2.5 million clones, roughly 90% seen once. The sample taken for sequencing was naive CD4+ T cells from PBMCs. Subset defined: CD45RA+ positively selected. This clonotype was sampled from a man aged 18 to 30 in good health. Some clones in this sample may be carry-over from other donors' samples.

CDR3 nucleotides: TGCGCCAGCAGCCCCGGACAGGCGACCTCTGGGGCCAACGTCCTGACTTTC. Translated: CASSPGQATSGANVLTF. This sequence joins TRBV5-1 and TRBJ2-6; 7 nucleotides agree with TRBD1. V gave up 4 bases and J gave up 0 bases; unmatched junction bases: 7. The CDR3 runs to 17 residues. Germline V gives CDR1 SGHRS, CDR2 YFSETQ.